A single sample is the source of the 26 T cell receptor beta chains below, sequenced in a study of cytotoxic CD8 clonotypes in ibrutinib-treated CLL (dated by TCRdb to about 2021). Library preparation used the immunoSEQ multiplex PCR assay. The table was pulled from immuneACCESS by TCRdb, which kept in-frame rearrangements only. Such tables lose some clones; where checked, under half of the loss comes from unresolved V genes, and the rest has no known cause. The sample yields some 300,000 clones; around four fifths were counted once. The ten largest account for over 5.5% of the sample. The sequencing here drew on PBMCs, taken before ibrutinib treatment. These receptors were obtained from a human donor with chronic lymphocytic leukemia.

V usage is TRBV2 and J usage is TRBJ2-1; 9 bases map to TRBD2. This CDR3 comprises 15 residues. Trimming took 7 bases from V and 2 from J; bases not matched to a gene: 6. Germline-derived CDR1 and CDR2 are SNHLY and FYNNEI. The CDR3 loop reads CASMGGRGAYNEQFF. The CDR3 DNA sequence: TGTGCCAGCATGGGCGGGAGGGGGGCCTACAATGAGCAGTTCTTC.

This chain links TRBV5-6 with TRBJ2-7, with D perhaps assigned TRBD1 or TRBD2 (6 bases each). The germline V gene has CDR1 SGHDT and CDR2 YYEEEE. The V gene lost 4 bases and the J gene lost 3 bases, with 17 bases spanning the gap. This CDR3 has 15 amino acids. Here the CDR3 reads CASSRGPGLHYEQYF. For the CDR3, the DNA is TGTGCCAGCAGCCGGGGGCCGGGACTGCACTACGAGCAGTACTTC.

This chain's CDR3 is CASSVLTSGIREQFF. CDR3 sequence (DNA): TGTGCCAGCAGCGTATTGACTAGCGGGATAAGGGAGCAGTTCTTC. The chain couples TRBV9 to TRBJ2-1, with 11 bases aligning to TRBD2. CDR1 is SGDLS and CDR2 is YYNGEE in the germline V gene. This CDR3 is 15 amino acids long. V lost 1 base to trimming and J lost 10 bases; unmatched junction nucleotides: 7.

This clone occurred a few times. Here the CDR3 DNA reads TGCGCCAGCAGCCAGGGACTAGCGGCCCCAGATACGCAGTATTTT. Its protein is CASSQGLAAPDTQYF. V is TRBV4-3 and J is TRBJ2-3, with 11 bases matching TRBD2. Germline lookup yields CDR1 LGHNA and CDR2 YSLEER. CDR3 length: 15 residues. J gave up 4 bases and V 3 bases, and 3 bases lay outside the gene matches.

This chain connects TRBV5-1 to TRBJ2-5, with D perhaps matching TRBD1 (5 bases). The germline V gene encodes CDR1 SGHRS and CDR2 YFSETQ. This CDR3 has 14 residues. Trimming removed 8 bases at V and 0 bases at J, with 14 bases between. This CDR3 is CASTETGHQETQYF. The CDR3 bases are TGCGCCAGTACTGAAACAGGCCACCAAGAGACCCAGTACTTC.

The gene calls are TRBV6-5 and TRBJ2-1, with D possibly TRBD2 on 6 matching bases. From germline, CDR1 is MNHEY and CDR2 SVGAGI. This CDR3 is built from 15 residues. The germline V and J ends were trimmed by 2 bases and 2 bases, with 10 bases remaining between them. The CDR3 region is CASSYTGRTYNEQFF. DNA for the CDR3: TGTGCCAGCAGTTACACGGGGAGGACCTACAATGAGCAGTTCTTC.

CDR3 bases: TGTGCCAGCAGCGTAGGGGGGTTGTGGACAGATACGCAGTATTTT. Its translation is CASSVGGLWTDTQYF. The chain carries TRBV9 and TRBJ2-3; D is perhaps TRBD1 or TRBD2 (5 bases each). Germline V gene sequence: CDR1 SGDLS, CDR2 YYNGEE. V shed 0 bases and J shed 3 bases, with 11 bases lying between them. The CDR3 runs 15 residues.

The rearrangement links TRBV27 to TRBJ1-4; 8 nucleotides line up with TRBD1. The germline V gene encodes CDR1 MNHEY and CDR2 SMNVEV (reference sequence). The J segment lost 7 bases and the V segment lost 5 bases, leaving 12 bases of the junction unmatched. This CDR3 contains 16 residues. This CDR3 is CASSGVRQGRGEKLFF. CDR3 bases: TGTGCCAGCAGTGGGGTTAGACAGGGGAGGGGTGAAAAACTGTTTTTT.

For the CDR3, the DNA is TGTGCCAGCAGCCAATCGCCTAGCGGGAGCTATAGGTACGAGCAGTACTTC. As protein: CASSQSPSGSYRYEQYF. This sequence joins TRBV14 and TRBJ2-7; the match to TRBD2 covers 10 bases. Germline V lookup: CDR1 SGHDN, CDR2 FVKESK. J was trimmed by 4 bases and V by 2 bases; bases with no gene match: 11. The CDR3 spans 17 residues.

V usage is TRBV27 and J usage is TRBJ2-1, with 11 bases fitting TRBD2. The CDR3 has 17 amino acids. Germline V gene lookup returns CDR1 MNHEY and CDR2 SMNVEV (reference sequence). J was trimmed by 6 bases and V by 3 bases; bases with no gene match: 10. The CDR3 DNA sequence: TGTGCCAGCAGTTTCTCCGTCCTAGCGGGAGGCGCCAATGAGCAGTTCTTC. This sequence encodes CASSFSVLAGGANEQFF.

The rearrangement joins TRBV5-6 to TRBJ1-5, with D possibly being TRBD1 (6 bases). Germline lookup yields CDR1 SGHDT and CDR2 YYEEEE. V lost 3 bases to trimming and J lost 6 bases, with 13 bases between them. This CDR3 is built from 14 residues. The CDR3 coding sequence is TGTGCCAGCAGCTCCAAAGGGGGAATTCAGCCCCAGCATTTT. Translation gives CASSSKGGIQPQHF.

The genes are TRBV6-5 and TRBJ1-2; D is unresolved. Trimming removed 7 bases at V and 3 bases at J, with 12 bases between. The CDR3 is made up of 13 amino acids. Germline V gene data show CDR1 as MNHEY and CDR2 as SVGAGI. This chain's CDR3 is CASKAGKDYGYTF. DNA of the CDR3: TGTGCCAGCAAGGCAGGAAAAGACTATGGCTACACCTTC.

This chain joins TRBV7-8 and TRBJ2-2; perhaps TRBD1 as D (6 bases). The V gene lost 5 bases and the J gene lost 5 bases, with 9 bases spanning the gap. The CDR3 has 13 residues. Germline V gene lookup returns CDR1 SGHVS and CDR2 FQNEAQ. The CDR3 is CASSPTGTGELFF. The DNA of the CDR3 is TGTGCCAGCAGCCCTACAGGGACCGGGGAGCTGTTTTTT.

About this clone itself: One junction end disagrees with the germline gene, perhaps due to a read error. V usage is TRBV5-1 and J usage is TRBJ2-7, with 12 bases that match TRBD1. The germline V gene encodes CDR1 SGHRS and CDR2 YFSETQ. The CDR3 sequence is 15 residues long. The CDR3 reads CASSFRDRGRDEQYF. The CDR3, as DNA: TGCGCCAGCAGCTTTCGGGACAGGGGGCGAGACGAGCAATACTTC.

A few counts support this clone. The rearrangement links TRBV6-5 to TRBJ2-3; D unclear. Trimming took 6 bases from V and 6 from J, leaving 16 bases between them. Germline V lookup: CDR1 MNHEY, CDR2 SVGAGI. This CDR3 is 14 amino acids long. CDR3 nucleotides: TGTGCCAGCAGCCCAAGTCGGAACCAGGATACGCAGTATTTT. Its protein product is CASSPSRNQDTQYF.

The rearrangement joins TRBV5-1 to TRBJ2-7; 8 bases match TRBD1. The CDR3 runs 13 residues. The V gene's germline CDR1 is SGHRS and CDR2 YFSETQ. The V segment lost 5 bases and the J segment 7 bases; nucleotides outside the gene matches: 8. The CDR3 region is CASRPQGAGEQYF. The CDR3 bases are TGCGCCAGCAGACCCCAGGGGGCCGGGGAGCAGTACTTC.

This clone was seen a few times. This chain links TRBV7-2 with TRBJ1-5; TRBD1 matches at 9 bases. CDR1 and CDR2 from the germline V gene are SGHTA and FQGNSA. The V gene end was trimmed by 8 bases and the J gene end by 7 bases; junction bases not matched to a gene: 6. This CDR3 spans 13 amino acids. CDR3 loop: CASGQGSRQPQHF. In DNA form, the CDR3 reads TGTGCCAGCGGACAGGGGAGCAGGCAGCCCCAGCATTTT.

V is TRBV5-1 and J is TRBJ2-5; D is ambiguous. Between the trimmed V and J ends, which lost 0 bases and 4 bases, there was a span of 16 bases. The germline CDR1 and CDR2 sequences are SGHRS and YFSETQ. This CDR3 spans 16 amino acids. Here the CDR3 reads CASSLVVAGPGETQYF. The CDR3 DNA follows: TGCGCCAGCAGCTTGGTGGTAGCAGGACCGGGAGAGACCCAGTACTTC.

This clone was counted once. The chain links TRBV7-2 to TRBJ1-5; 7 bases line up with TRBD1. This CDR3 spans 16 amino acids. Per the germline V gene, CDR1 is SGHTA and CDR2 is FQGNSA. The V and J ends lost 5 bases and 0 bases, in that order; junction bases with no gene match: 7. CDR3 sequence reads: CASSERTGYSNQPQHF. As DNA, the CDR3 is TGTGCCAGCAGCGAAAGGACAGGTTATAGCAATCAGCCCCAGCATTTT. Based on the CDR3 plus reference TRBV7-2 and TRBJ1-5, the full variable domain is GAGVSQSPSNKVTEKGKDVELRCDPISGHTALYWYRQSLGQGLEFLIYFQGNSAPDKSGLPSDRFSAERTGGSVSTLTIQRTQQEDSAVYLCASSERTGYSNQPQHFGDGTRLSIL.

This clone was counted only a few times. The chain recombines TRBV6-5 with TRBJ1-5, with D unclear. The germline gives CDR1 MNHEY, CDR2 SVGAGI. This CDR3 spans 13 amino acids. V lost 2 bases and J 2 bases, leaving 4 bases between the germline ends. The CDR3 sequence: CASSYRGNQPQHF. The CDR3 nucleotides are TGTGCCAGCAGTTACAGGGGCAATCAGCCCCAGCATTTT.

The chain joins TRBV5-1 to TRBJ2-3, with a tentative D call TRBD1 (6 bases). Germline V gene data show CDR1 as SGHRS and CDR2 as YFSETQ. V was clipped by 4 bases and J by 6 bases, with 12 bases between them. The CDR3 is made up of 13 amino acids. The CDR3 DNA is TGCGCCAGCAGCGCCGGGACACCCGATACGCAGTATTTT. Its translation is CASSAGTPDTQYF.

This chain uses TRBV25-1 with TRBJ1-4; 7 bases line up with TRBD1. V shed 3 bases and J 2 bases; nucleotides not matched to a gene: 3. CDR3 length: 15 amino acids. Germline CDR1 reads MGHDK; CDR2 reads SYGVNS. DNA for the CDR3: TGTGCCAGCAGTGACCCCAGGGGGACTAATGAAAAACTGTTTTTT. This codes for CASSDPRGTNEKLFF. The entire variable domain, with the rest obtained from reference TRBV25-1 and TRBJ1-4, is as follows: EADIYQTPRYLVIGTGKKITLECSQTMGHDKMYWYQQDPGMELHLIHYSYGVNSTEKGDLSSESTVSRIRTEHFPLTLESARPSHTSQYLCASSDPRGTNEKLFFGSGTQLSVL.

The chain has TRBV27 and TRBJ2-1; perhaps TRBD2 as D (6 bases). The CDR3 contains 16 residues. V lost 3 bases and J 6 bases, leaving 18 bases between the germline ends. CDR1 is MNHEY and CDR2 is SMNVEV in the germline V gene (reference sequence). CDR3 sequence reads: CASSFPTSGILNEQFF. The DNA for the CDR3 is TGTGCCAGCAGTTTTCCGACTAGTGGGATTCTCAATGAGCAGTTCTTC.

This clone was counted between two and nine times. This CDR3 reads CASSIAGVRTGELFF. CDR3 bases: TGCGCCAGCAGCATAGCGGGAGTGAGGACCGGGGAGCTGTTTTTT. The chain employs TRBV5-1 and TRBJ2-2; TRBD2 matches at 9 bases. This CDR3 spans 15 amino acids. V dropped 4 bases and J dropped 5; count of bases not matched to a gene: 6. CDR1 and CDR2 from the germline V gene are SGHRS and YFSETQ.

The CDR3 DNA follows: TGTGCCAGCACCCCCGGGGGAGGAATCTCCTACGAGCAGTACTTC. This encodes CASTPGGGISYEQYF. The J gene is TRBJ2-7, the V gene TRBV9, with D possibly matching TRBD2 (6 bases). The CDR3 sequence is 15 residues long. V was pared by 6 bases and J by 0 bases, with 16 bases between. The germline V gene has CDR1 SGDLS and CDR2 YYNGEE.

A few counts support this clone. V and J are TRBV7-3 and TRBJ1-5; tentatively, D is TRBD1 (5 bases). Germline V lookup: CDR1 SGHTA, CDR2 FQGTGA. The CDR3 consists of 14 residues. V lost 2 bases and J 5 bases, leaving 10 bases between the germline ends. CDR3 protein: CASSLSGTDQPQHF. Written as DNA, the CDR3 is TGTGCCAGCAGCTTATCAGGGACTGATCAGCCCCAGCATTTT.